The clone carrying this T cell receptor (beta chain) was seen more than once but under ten times. Researchers amplified the TCR beta CDR3 regions from RNA transcripts. HTBI primers drove first-round RT-PCR of the TCR CDR3. TCRdb re-derived calls from the multiplex PCR reads in MiXCR, one entry per CDR3 protein. This table has roughly 550,000 distinct CDR3 sequences, about 16% appearing once. The entry originates in a study of T cells in Graves' hyperthyroidism and ophthalmopathy. The CDR3 has 16 residues. V trimming: 4 bases; J trimming: 1 base; junction bases outside the gene matches: 6. CDR1 and CDR2 (germline): MDHEN, SYDVKM.

The rearrangement links TRBV28 to TRBJ2-1; 8 bases are a match to TRBD1. Material for sequencing was blood. The source of this sequence is a woman in her twenties or thirties with Graves' ophthalmopathy. The CDR3 DNA is TGTGCCAGCAGTTCCCCGACAGGGGATTCCTACAATGAGCAGTTCTTC. This translates into CASSSPTGDSYNEQFF.